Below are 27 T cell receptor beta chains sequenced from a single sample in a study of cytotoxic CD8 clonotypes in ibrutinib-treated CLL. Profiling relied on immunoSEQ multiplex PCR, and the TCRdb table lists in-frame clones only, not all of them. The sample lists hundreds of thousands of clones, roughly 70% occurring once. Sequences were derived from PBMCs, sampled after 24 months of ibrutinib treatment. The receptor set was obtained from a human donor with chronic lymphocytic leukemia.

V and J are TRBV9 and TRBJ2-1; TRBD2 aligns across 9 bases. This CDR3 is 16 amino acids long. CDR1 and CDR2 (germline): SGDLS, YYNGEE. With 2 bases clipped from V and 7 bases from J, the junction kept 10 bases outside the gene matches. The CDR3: CASSVTSGITSNEQFF. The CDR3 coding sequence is TGTGCCAGCAGCGTGACTAGCGGAATCACCTCTAATGAGCAGTTCTTC. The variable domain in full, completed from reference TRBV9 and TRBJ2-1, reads DSGVTQTPKHLITATGQRVTLRCSPRSGDLSVYWYQQSLDQGLQFLIQYYNGEERAKGNILERFSAQQFPDLHSELNLSSLELGDSALYFCASSVTSGITSNEQFFGPGTRLTVL.

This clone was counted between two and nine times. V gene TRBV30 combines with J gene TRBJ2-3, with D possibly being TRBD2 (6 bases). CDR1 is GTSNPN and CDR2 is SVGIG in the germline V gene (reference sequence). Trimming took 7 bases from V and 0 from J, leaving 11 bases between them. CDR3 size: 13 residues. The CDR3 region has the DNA TGTGCCTACACTAGCTCTAGCACAGATACGCAGTATTTT. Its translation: CAYTSSSTDTQYF. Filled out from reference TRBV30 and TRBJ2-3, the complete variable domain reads SQTIHQWPATLVQPVGSPLSLECTVEGTSNPNLYWYRQAAGRGLQLLFYSVGIGQISSEVPQNLSASRPQDRQFILSSKKLLLSDSGFYLCAYTSSSTDTQYFGPGTRLTVL.

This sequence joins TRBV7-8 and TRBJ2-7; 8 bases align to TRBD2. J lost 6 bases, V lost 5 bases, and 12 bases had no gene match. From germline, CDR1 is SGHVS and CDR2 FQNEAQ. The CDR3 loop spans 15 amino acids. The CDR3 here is CASSQRGGRNLEQYF. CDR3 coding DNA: TGTGCCAGCAGCCAGCGGGGCGGGAGGAATCTCGAGCAGTACTTC.

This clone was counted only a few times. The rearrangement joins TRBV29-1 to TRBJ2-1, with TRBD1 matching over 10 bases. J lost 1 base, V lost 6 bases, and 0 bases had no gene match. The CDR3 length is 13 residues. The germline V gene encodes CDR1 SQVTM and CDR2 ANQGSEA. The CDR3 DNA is TGCAGCGTGGGACAGGGGTCCTACAATGAGCAGTTCTTC. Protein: CSVGQGSYNEQFF.

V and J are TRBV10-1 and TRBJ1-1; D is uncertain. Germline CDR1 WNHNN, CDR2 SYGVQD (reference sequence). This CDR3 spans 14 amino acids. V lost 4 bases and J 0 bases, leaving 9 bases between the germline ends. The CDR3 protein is CASSVARMNTEAFF. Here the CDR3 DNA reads TGCGCCAGCAGTGTCGCACGGATGAACACTGAAGCTTTCTTT.

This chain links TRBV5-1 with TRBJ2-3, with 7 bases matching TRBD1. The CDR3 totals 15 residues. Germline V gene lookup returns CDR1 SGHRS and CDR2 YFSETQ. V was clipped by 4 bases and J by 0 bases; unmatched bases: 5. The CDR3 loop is CASSGGQPSTDTQYF. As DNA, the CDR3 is TGCGCCAGCAGCGGGGGACAGCCTAGCACAGATACGCAGTATTTT.

The CDR3 nucleotides are TGTGCCAGCAGTATCGGACAGGGTTCCTACGAGCAGTACTTC. Amino acid sequence: CASSIGQGSYEQYF. J is TRBJ2-7 and V is TRBV6-6; 8 nucleotides line up with TRBD1. The CDR3 is made up of 14 amino acids. V was pared by 5 bases and J by 1 base, with 4 bases of the junction left unmatched. Germline lookup yields CDR1 MNHNY and CDR2 SVGAGI (reference sequence).

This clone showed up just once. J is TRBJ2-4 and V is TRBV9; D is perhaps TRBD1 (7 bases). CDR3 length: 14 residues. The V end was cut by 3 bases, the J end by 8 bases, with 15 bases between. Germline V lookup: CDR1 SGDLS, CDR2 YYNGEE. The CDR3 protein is CASSAGGGRDIQYF. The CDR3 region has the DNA TGTGCCAGCAGCGCCGGAGGGGGCCGGGACATTCAGTACTTC.

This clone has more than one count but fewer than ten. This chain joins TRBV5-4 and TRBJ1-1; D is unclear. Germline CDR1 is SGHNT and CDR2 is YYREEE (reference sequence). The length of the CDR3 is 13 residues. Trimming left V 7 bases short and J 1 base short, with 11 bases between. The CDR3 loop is CASGDQSNTEAFF. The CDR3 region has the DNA TGTGCCAGCGGGGATCAGTCGAACACTGAAGCTTTCTTT.

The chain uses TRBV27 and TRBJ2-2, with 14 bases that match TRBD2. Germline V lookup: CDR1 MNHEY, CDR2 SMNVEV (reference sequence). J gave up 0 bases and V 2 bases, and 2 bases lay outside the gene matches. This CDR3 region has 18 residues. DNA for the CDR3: TGTGCCAGCAGTTTAAGACTAGCGGGAGGGCCGAACACCGGGGAGCTGTTTTTT. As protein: CASSLRLAGGPNTGELFF.

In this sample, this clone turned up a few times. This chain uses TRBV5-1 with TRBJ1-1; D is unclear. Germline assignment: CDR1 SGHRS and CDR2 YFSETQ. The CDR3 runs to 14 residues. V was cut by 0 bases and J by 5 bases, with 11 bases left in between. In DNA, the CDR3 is TGCGCCAGCAGCTTGGATGGGGAATGGACTGAAGCTTTCTTT. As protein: CASSLDGEWTEAFF.

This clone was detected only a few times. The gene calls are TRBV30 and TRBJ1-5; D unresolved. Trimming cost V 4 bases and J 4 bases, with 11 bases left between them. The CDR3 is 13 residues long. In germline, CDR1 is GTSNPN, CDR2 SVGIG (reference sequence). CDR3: CAWNDWVNQPQHF. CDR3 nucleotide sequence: TGTGCCTGGAACGACTGGGTAAATCAGCCCCAGCATTTT.

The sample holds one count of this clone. CDR3 region: CASSQVVAGLMYQETQYF. The CDR3 DNA follows: TGCGCCAGCAGCCAAGTGGTAGCGGGGCTTATGTACCAAGAGACCCAGTACTTC. V and J are TRBV4-3 and TRBJ2-5; TRBD2 matches 8 bases. V shed 1 base, J shed 0 bases, and the junction held 10 bases outside the gene matches. There are 18 residues in the CDR3. Germline V lookup: CDR1 LGHNA, CDR2 YSLEER.

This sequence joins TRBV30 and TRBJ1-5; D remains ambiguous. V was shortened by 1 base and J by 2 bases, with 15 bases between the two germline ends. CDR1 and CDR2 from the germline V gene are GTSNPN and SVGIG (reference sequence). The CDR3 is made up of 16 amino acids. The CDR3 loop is CAWSGLSVSGNQPQHF. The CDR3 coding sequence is TGTGCCTGGAGTGGGCTGTCGGTCAGCGGCAATCAGCCCCAGCATTTT. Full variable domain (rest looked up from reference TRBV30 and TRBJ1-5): SQTIHQWPATLVQPVGSPLSLECTVEGTSNPNLYWYRQAAGRGLQLLFYSVGIGQISSEVPQNLSASRPQDRQFILSSKKLLLSDSGFYLCAWSGLSVSGNQPQHFGDGTRLSIL.

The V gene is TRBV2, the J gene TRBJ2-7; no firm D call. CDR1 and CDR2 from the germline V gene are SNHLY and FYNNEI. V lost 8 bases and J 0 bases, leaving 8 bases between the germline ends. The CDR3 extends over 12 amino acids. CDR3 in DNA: TGTGCCAGCCTCGGTATCTCCTACGAGCAGTACTTC. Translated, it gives CASLGISYEQYF. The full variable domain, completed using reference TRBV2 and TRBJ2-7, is EPEVTQTPSHQVTQMGQEVILRCVPISNHLYFYWYRQILGQKVEFLVSFYNNEISEKSEIFDDQFSVERPDGSNFTLKIRSTKLEDSAMYFCASLGISYEQYFGPGTRLTVT.

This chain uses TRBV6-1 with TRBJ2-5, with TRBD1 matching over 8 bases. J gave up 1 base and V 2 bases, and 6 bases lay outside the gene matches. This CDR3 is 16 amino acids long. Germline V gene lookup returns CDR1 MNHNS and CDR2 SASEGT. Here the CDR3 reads CASSELGQGGQETQYF. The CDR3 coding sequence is TGTGCCAGCAGTGAACTCGGACAGGGAGGCCAAGAGACCCAGTACTTC.

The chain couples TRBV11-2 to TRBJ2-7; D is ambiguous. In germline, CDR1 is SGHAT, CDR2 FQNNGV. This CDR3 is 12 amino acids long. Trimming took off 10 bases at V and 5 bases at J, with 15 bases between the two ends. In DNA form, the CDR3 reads TGTGCCACCGCCCAGGTCTCAAACGAGCAGTACTTC. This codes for CATAQVSNEQYF.

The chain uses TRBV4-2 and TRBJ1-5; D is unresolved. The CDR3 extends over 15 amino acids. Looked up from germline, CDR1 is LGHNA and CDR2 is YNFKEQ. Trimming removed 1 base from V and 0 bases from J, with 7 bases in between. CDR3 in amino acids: CASSQGVGSNQPQHF. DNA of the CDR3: TGTGCCAGCAGCCAAGGGGTCGGTAGCAATCAGCCCCAGCATTTT.

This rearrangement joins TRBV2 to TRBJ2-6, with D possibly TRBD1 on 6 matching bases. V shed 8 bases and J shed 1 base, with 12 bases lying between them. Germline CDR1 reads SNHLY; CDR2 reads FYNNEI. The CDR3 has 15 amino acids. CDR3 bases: TGTGCCAGCGGGTTAGGGACATCTGGGGCCAACGTCCTGACTTTC. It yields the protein CASGLGTSGANVLTF.

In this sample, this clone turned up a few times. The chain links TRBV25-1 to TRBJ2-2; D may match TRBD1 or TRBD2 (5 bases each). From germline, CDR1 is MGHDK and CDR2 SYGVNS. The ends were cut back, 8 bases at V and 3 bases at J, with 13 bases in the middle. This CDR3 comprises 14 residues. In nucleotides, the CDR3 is TGTGCCAGCGGCCGGGACGGAGACACCGGGGAGCTGTTTTTT. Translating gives CASGRDGDTGELFF.

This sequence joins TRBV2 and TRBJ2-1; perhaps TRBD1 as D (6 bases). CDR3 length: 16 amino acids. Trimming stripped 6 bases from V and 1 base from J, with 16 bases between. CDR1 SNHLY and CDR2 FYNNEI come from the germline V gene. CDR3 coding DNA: TGTGCCAGCAGCTACAAGGGGGTTACATCCTACAATGAGCAGTTCTTC. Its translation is CASSYKGVTSYNEQFF.

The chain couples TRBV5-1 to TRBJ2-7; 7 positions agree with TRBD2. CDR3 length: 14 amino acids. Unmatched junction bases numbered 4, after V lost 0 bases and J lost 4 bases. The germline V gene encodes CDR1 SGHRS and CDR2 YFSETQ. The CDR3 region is CASSLGEGWYEQYF. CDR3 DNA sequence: TGCGCCAGCAGCTTGGGGGAGGGGTGGTACGAGCAGTACTTC.

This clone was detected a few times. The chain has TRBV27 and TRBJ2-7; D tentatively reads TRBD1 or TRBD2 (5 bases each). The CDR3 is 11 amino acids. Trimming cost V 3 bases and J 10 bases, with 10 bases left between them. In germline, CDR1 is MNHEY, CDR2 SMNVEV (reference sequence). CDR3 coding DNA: TGTGCCAGCAGTTTCCTCGGGGCACAGTACTTC. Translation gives CASSFLGAQYF.

The CDR3 bases are TGTGCCACCAGCAATCGCGAACACTCCTACAATGAGCAGTTCTTC. Translation gives CATSNREHSYNEQFF. V gene TRBV15 combines with J gene TRBJ2-1; D ambiguous. Germline CDR1 and CDR2: LNHNV and YYDKDF (reference sequence). The CDR3 has 15 amino acids. V was shortened by 4 bases and J by 0 bases, with 10 bases between the two germline ends.

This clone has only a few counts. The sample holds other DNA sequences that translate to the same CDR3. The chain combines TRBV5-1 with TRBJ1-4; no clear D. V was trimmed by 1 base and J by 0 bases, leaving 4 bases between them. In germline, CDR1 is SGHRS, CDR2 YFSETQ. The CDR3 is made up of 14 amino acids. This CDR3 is CASSLLATNEKLFF. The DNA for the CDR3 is TGCGCCAGCAGCTTGTTAGCAACTAATGAAAAACTGTTTTTT.

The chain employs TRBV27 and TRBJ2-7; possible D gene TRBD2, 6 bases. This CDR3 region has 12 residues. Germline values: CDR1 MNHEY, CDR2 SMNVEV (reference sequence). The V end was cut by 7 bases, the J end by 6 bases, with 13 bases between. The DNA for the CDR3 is TGTGCCAGCACCGCAGGAGGGCTCGAGCAGTACTTC. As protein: CASTAGGLEQYF.

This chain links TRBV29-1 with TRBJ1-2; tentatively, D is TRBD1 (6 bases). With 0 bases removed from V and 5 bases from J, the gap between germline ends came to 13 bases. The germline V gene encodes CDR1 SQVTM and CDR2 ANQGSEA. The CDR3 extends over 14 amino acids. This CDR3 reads CSVEEPQGHYGYTF. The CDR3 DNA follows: TGCAGCGTTGAAGAGCCCCAGGGGCATTATGGCTACACCTTC.